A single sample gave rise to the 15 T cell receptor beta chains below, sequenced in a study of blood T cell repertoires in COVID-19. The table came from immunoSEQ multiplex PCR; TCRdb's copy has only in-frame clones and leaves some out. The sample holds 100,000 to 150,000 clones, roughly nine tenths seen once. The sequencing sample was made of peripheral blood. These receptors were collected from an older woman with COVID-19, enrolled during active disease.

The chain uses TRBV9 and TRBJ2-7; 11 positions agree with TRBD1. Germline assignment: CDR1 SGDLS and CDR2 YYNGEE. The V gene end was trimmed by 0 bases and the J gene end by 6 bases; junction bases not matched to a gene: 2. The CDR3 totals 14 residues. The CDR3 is CASSVAGTGGEQYF. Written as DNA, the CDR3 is TGTGCCAGCAGCGTAGCCGGGACAGGGGGCGAGCAGTACTTC. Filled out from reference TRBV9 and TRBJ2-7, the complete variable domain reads DSGVTQTPKHLITATGQRVTLRCSPRSGDLSVYWYQQSLDQGLQFLIQYYNGEERAKGNILERFSAQQFPDLHSELNLSSLELGDSALYFCASSVAGTGGEQYFGPGTRLTVT.

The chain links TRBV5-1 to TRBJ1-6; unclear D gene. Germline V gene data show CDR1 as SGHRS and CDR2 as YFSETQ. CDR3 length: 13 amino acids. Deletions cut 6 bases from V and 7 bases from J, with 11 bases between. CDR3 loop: CASTKTPNSPLHF. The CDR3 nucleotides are TGCGCCAGCACCAAGACACCCAATTCACCCCTCCACTTT.

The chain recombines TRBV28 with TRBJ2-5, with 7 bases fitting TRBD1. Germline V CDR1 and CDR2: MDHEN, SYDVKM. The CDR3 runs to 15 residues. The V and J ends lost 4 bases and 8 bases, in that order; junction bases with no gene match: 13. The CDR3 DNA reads TGTGCCAGCAGTTCACCGGGACAGCTGAAACTCACCCAGTACTTC. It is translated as CASSSPGQLKLTQYF.

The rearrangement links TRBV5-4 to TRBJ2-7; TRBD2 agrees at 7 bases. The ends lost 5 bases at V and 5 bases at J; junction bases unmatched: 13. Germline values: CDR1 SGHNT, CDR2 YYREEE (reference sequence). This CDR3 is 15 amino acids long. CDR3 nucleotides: TGTGCCAGCAGTCTGACTGGGGGGGGGTATCACGAGCAGTACTTC. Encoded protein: CASSLTGGGYHEQYF. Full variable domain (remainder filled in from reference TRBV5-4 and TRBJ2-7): ETGVTQSPTHLIKTRGQQVTLRCSSQSGHNTVSWYQQALGQGPQFIFQYYREEENGRGNFPPRFSGLQFPNYSSELNVNALELDDSALYLCASSLTGGGYHEQYFGPGTRLTVT.

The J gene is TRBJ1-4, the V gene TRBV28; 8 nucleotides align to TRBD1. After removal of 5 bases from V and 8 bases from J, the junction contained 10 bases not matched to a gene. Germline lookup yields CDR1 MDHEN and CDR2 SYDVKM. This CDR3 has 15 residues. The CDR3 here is CASSPPTGALEKLFF. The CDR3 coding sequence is TGTGCCAGCAGTCCCCCGACAGGGGCTTTGGAAAAACTGTTTTTT.

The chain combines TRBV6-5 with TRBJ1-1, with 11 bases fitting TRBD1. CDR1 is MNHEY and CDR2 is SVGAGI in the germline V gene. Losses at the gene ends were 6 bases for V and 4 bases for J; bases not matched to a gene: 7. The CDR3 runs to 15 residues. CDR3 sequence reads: CASRGTGGLGTEAFF. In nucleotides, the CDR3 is TGTGCCAGCAGAGGGACAGGGGGTTTAGGCACTGAAGCTTTCTTT.

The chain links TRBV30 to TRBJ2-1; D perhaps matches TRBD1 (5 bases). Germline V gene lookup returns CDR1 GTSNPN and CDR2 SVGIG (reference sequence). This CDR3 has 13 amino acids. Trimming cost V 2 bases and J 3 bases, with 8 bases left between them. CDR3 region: CAWSSQGYNEQFF. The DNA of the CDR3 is TGTGCCTGGAGTAGCCAGGGCTACAATGAGCAGTTCTTC.

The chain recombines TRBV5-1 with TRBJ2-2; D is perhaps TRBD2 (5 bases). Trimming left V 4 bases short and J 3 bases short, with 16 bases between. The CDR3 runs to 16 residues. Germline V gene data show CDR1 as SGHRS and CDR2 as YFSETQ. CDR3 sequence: CASSSRRGRDTGELFF. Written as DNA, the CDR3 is TGCGCCAGCAGCAGCCGACGGGGTAGGGACACCGGGGAGCTGTTTTTT.

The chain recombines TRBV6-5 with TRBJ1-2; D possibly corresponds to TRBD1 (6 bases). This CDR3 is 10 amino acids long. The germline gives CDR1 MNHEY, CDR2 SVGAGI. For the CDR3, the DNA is TGTGGGACAGAGCTCTATGGCTACACCTTC. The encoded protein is CGTELYGYTF.

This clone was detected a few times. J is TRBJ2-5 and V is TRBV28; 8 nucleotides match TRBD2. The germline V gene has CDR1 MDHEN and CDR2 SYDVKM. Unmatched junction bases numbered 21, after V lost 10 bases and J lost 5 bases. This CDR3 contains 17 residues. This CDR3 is CATQSSRGAGDSETQYF. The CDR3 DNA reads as TGTGCCACACAGAGCTCGAGGGGAGCGGGGGATTCTGAGACCCAGTACTTC. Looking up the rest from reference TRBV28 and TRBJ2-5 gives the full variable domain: DVKVTQSSRYLVKRTGEKVFLECVQDMDHENMFWYRQDPGLGLRLIYFSYDVKMKEKGDIPEGYSVSREKKERFSLILESASTNQTSMYLCATQSSRGAGDSETQYFGPGTRLLVL.

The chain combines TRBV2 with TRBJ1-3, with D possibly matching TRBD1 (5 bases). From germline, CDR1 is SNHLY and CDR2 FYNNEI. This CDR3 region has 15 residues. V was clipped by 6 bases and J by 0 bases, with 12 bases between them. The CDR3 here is CASRRTGDSGNTIYF. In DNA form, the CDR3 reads TGTGCCAGCAGAAGAACAGGAGACTCTGGAAACACCATATATTTT. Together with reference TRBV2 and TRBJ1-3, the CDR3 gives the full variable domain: EPEVTQTPSHQVTQMGQEVILRCVPISNHLYFYWYRQILGQKVEFLVSFYNNEISEKSEIFDDQFSVERPDGSNFTLKIRSTKLEDSAMYFCASRRTGDSGNTIYFGEGSWLTVV.

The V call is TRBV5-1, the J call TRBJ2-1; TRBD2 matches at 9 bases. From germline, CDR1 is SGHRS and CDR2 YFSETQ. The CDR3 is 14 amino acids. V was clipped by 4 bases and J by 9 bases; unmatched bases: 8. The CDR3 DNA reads TGCGCCAGCAGCACGGCGGGAGGGGCGACTGAGCAGTTCTTC. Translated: CASSTAGGATEQFF.

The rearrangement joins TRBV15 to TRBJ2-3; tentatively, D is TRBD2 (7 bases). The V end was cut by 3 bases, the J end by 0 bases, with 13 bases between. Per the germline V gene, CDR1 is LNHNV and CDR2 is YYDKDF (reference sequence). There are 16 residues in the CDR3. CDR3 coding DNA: TGTGCCACCAGCAGCGGGGGGCTTATGAGCACAGATACGCAGTATTTT. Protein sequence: CATSSGGLMSTDTQYF.

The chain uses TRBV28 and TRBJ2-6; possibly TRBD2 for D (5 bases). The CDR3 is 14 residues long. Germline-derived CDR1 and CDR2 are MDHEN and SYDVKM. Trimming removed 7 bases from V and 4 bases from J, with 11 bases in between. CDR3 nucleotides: TGTGCCAGCACCACGGGGTACGGGGCCAACGTCCTGACTTTC. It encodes CASTTGYGANVLTF.

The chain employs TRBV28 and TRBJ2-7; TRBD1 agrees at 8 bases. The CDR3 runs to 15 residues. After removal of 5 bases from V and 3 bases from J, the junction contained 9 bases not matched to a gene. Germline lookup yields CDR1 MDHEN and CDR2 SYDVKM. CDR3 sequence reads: CASSRHSGQGYEQYF. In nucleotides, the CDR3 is TGTGCCAGCAGTCGACATAGCGGACAGGGCTACGAGCAGTACTTC.